These 5 T cell receptor beta chains originate from one sample sequenced in a study of technical replicates of blood from a few donors. Sequenced by immunoSEQ multiplex PCR; TCRdb stores in-frame clones only, minus some. The sample carries around 60,000 clones, 90% to 95% recorded once. The specimen sequenced was PBMCs. These receptors originate from a human donor in good health. Some clones in this sample may be carry-over from other donors' samples.

This clone was seen more than once but under ten times. The chain joins TRBV30 to TRBJ1-5, with D uncertain. The germline gives CDR1 GTSNPN, CDR2 SVGIG (reference sequence). Trimming took off 2 bases at V and 1 base at J, with 12 bases between the two ends. This CDR3 contains 15 residues. Here the CDR3 DNA reads TGTGCCTGGAGTCTTGGGCAGCCGAGCAATCAGCCCCAGCATTTT. Encoded protein: CAWSLGQPSNQPQHF.

This chain uses TRBV4-3 with TRBJ2-1; 13 bases are a match to TRBD2. The ends lost 4 bases at V and 11 bases at J; junction bases unmatched: 14. The V gene's germline CDR1 is LGHNA and CDR2 YSLEER. The CDR3 is 17 amino acids. This CDR3 is CASSLDPPGTSGIKQFF. The CDR3 nucleotides read TGCGCCAGCAGCCTCGACCCCCCCGGGACTAGCGGGATCAAGCAGTTCTTC.

This clone came up once. The rearrangement joins TRBV7-2 to TRBJ2-7; 15 bases are a match to TRBD2. The CDR3 totals 15 residues. V shed 5 bases, J shed 6 bases, and the junction held 5 bases outside the gene matches. Germline-derived CDR1 and CDR2 are SGHTA and FQGNSA. The CDR3 loop reads CASSIGLAGGVEQYF. The CDR3, as DNA: TGTGCCAGCAGCATCGGACTAGCGGGAGGGGTCGAGCAGTACTTC. Looking up the rest from reference TRBV7-2 and TRBJ2-7 gives the full variable domain: GAGVSQSPSNKVTEKGKDVELRCDPISGHTALYWYRQSLGQGLEFLIYFQGNSAPDKSGLPSDRFSAERTGGSVSTLTIQRTQQEDSAVYLCASSIGLAGGVEQYFGPGTRLTVT.

This clone has only one observation. This chain uses TRBV6-6 with TRBJ2-5, with 8 bases aligning to TRBD2. Trimming removed 0 bases from V and 4 bases from J; junction bases left unmatched: 7. CDR1 MNHNY and CDR2 SVGAGI come from the germline V gene (reference sequence). The CDR3 extends over 16 amino acids. The CDR3 sequence: CASSYSSWLAGETQYF. Written as DNA, the CDR3 is TGTGCCAGCAGTTACTCGTCCTGGCTAGCGGGAGAGACCCAGTACTTC.

The rearrangement links TRBV4-2 to TRBJ2-1, with TRBD2 identical over 9 bases. The CDR3 contains 17 residues. Unmatched junction bases numbered 9, after V lost 2 bases and J lost 4 bases. In germline, CDR1 is LGHNA, CDR2 YNFKEQ. The CDR3 spells CASSQSWGGGAYNEQFF. The CDR3 DNA sequence: TGTGCCAGCAGCCAATCGTGGGGCGGGGGGGCTTACAATGAGCAGTTCTTC.